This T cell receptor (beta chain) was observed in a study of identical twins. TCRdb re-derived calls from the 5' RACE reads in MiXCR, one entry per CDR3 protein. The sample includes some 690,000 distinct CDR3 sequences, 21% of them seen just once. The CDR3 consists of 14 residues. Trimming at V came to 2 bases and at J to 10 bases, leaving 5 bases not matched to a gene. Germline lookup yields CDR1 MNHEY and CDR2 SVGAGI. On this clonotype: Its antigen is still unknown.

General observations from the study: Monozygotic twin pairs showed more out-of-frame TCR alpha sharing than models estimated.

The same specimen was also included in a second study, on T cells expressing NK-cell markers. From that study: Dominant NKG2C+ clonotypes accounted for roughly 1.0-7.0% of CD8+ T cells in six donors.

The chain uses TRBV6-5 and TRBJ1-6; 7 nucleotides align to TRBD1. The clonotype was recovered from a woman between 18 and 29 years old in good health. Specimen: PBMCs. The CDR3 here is CASSYGQEMSPLHF. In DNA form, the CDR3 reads TGTGCCAGCAGTTACGGACAGGAAATGTCACCCCTCCACTTT.